One and the same sample provided the 28 T cell receptor beta chains below, sequenced in a study of blood T cells in healthy people across ages (dated by TCRdb to between 2014 and 2017). Libraries were prepared through 5' RACE. The instrument was an Illumina HiSeq 2500. A second PCR of roughly 6 to 11 cycles was performed with a sample-barcoded 5' primer and a J-beta primer mix. TCRdb itself trimmed the public reads at Q25 with fastp, ran MiXCR and retained productive beta chains. Records with the same CDR3 protein are collapsed into one entry carrying the most frequent genes and DNA. The sample contains 650,000 to 1,000,000 distinct CDR3 sequences, roughly 34% of them found a single time. The leading ten clones occupy 10% to 15% of the sample. Sequenced sample: blood. All receptors come from a young man in good health.

This clonotype came up once. The V gene is TRBV14, the J gene TRBJ2-7; 9 bases line up with TRBD2. The V and J ends lost 4 bases and 7 bases, in that order; junction bases with no gene match: 14. The CDR3 has 16 residues. Germline V gene sequence: CDR1 SGHDN, CDR2 FVKESK. The chain's CDR3 is CASSLPRAGGQDEQYF. The DNA for the CDR3 is TGTGCCAGCAGCCTACCCCGGGCGGGGGGGCAGGATGAGCAGTACTTC.

This chain joins TRBV20-1 and TRBJ2-5, with a possible D match to TRBD1 (5 bases). Between the trimmed V and J ends, which lost 0 bases and 2 bases, there was a span of 13 bases. The CDR3 spans 15 residues. Germline V gene sequence: CDR1 DFQATT, CDR2 SNEGSKA (reference sequence). CDR3 nucleotide sequence: TGCAGTGCTAGAGATTCCGACAGACCTCAAGAGACCCAGTACTTC. Its protein product is CSARDSDRPQETQYF.

This clonotype was observed a few times. Written as DNA, the CDR3 is TGTGCCAGCAGCTACGACAGTTCAGGGGCCAACGTCCTGACTTTC. Translating gives CASSYDSSGANVLTF. The genes are TRBV7-3 and TRBJ2-6; D might be TRBD1 (5 bases). The CDR3 has 15 amino acids. Trimming pared 4 bases from V and 4 bases from J, leaving 11 bases between. Germline CDR1 and CDR2: SGHTA and FQGTGA.

The chain carries TRBV2 and TRBJ2-6, with D possibly being TRBD1 or TRBD2 (5 bases each). The CDR3 length is 17 residues. Germline loops: CDR1 SNHLY, CDR2 FYNNEI. Trimming took 3 bases from V and 0 from J, leaving 12 bases between them. This CDR3 is CASSDGGSFSGANVLTF. The CDR3 nucleotides are TGTGCCAGCAGTGATGGGGGAAGCTTCTCTGGGGCCAACGTCCTGACTTTC.

This clonotype was detected only a few times. V gene TRBV20-1 combines with J gene TRBJ1-5, with 7 bases identical to TRBD1. V trimming: 3 bases; J trimming: 1 base; junction bases outside the gene matches: 9. This CDR3 spans 16 amino acids. Looked up from germline, CDR1 is DFQATT and CDR2 is SNEGSKA (reference sequence). CDR3 nucleotide sequence: TGCAGTGCTAGGAGACAGGGAGGGTTGAGCAATCAGCCCCAGCATTTT. This sequence encodes CSARRQGGLSNQPQHF.

This clonotype occurred once. This chain connects TRBV25-1 to TRBJ2-7; D unresolved. The germline V gene has CDR1 MGHDK and CDR2 SYGVNS. There are 13 residues in the CDR3. Trimming removed 3 bases from V and 11 bases from J, with 17 bases in between. The CDR3 sequence: CASSDRFYNEKYF. The CDR3 DNA reads as TGTGCCAGCAGTGACAGATTCTACAATGAGAAGTACTTC.

V usage is TRBV24-1 and J usage is TRBJ1-2, with D unresolved. V was trimmed by 9 bases and J by 4 bases, leaving 14 bases between them. The CDR3 has 13 amino acids. The germline gives CDR1 KGHDR, CDR2 SFDVKD. The CDR3 nucleotides are TGTGCCACCGACCCGACGTTCCCCTATGGCTACACCTTC. It yields the protein CATDPTFPYGYTF.

A note on this clonotype: With a much larger clone just one base away, this may be a read error. The rearrangement joins TRBV12-3 or TRBV12-4 to TRBJ2-5, with 10 bases aligning to TRBD2. V was clipped by 3 bases and J by 11 bases; unmatched bases: 12. There are 15 residues in the CDR3. CDR3 sequence (DNA): TGTGCCAGCAGTTTGATAGCGGGGGGCGACAATGAGCAGTACTTC. Amino acids: CASSLIAGGDNEQYF.

This clonotype has only one observation. This chain links TRBV4-2 with TRBJ1-2, with TRBD1 matching 10 bases. CDR1 LGHNA and CDR2 YNFKEQ come from the germline V gene. The CDR3 sequence is 18 residues long. The J segment lost 5 bases and the V segment lost 1 base, leaving 13 bases of the junction unmatched. The CDR3 reads CASSQGDPRTGGPYGYTF. The DNA for the CDR3 is TGTGCCAGCAGCCAAGGGGACCCTCGGACAGGGGGGCCTTATGGCTACACCTTC.

The chain couples TRBV6-2 or TRBV6-3 to TRBJ2-4; a weak D match, TRBD2 (6 bases). V was clipped by 2 bases and J by 4 bases, with 12 bases between them. This CDR3 region has 15 residues. Germline V gene lookup returns CDR1 MNHEY and CDR2 SVGEGT. CDR3 DNA: TGTGCCAGCAGTTACACGGGGGATAGAAAAAACATTCAGTACTTC. Translation gives CASSYTGDRKNIQYF.

A note on this clonotype: Relative to the germline gene, one junction end is altered; a read error may explain this. This rearrangement joins TRBV14 to TRBJ2-7; tentative D call: TRBD2 (5 bases). The DNA end is more similar to TRBJ2-4, so the J call may be wrong. Germline V CDR1 and CDR2: SGHDN, FVKESK. CDR3 length: 15 residues. CDR3 residues: CASNQQGLAKNIQYF. DNA for the CDR3: TGTGCCAGCAACCAACAAGGACTAGCCAAAAACATTCAGTACTTC.

V is TRBV2 and J is TRBJ2-5; D might be TRBD1 (6 bases). The germline V gene has CDR1 SNHLY and CDR2 FYNNEI. This CDR3 contains 13 residues. V was trimmed by 8 bases and J by 3 bases, leaving 13 bases between them. This CDR3 reads CASLQGREETQYF. CDR3 nucleotide sequence: TGTGCCAGCCTACAGGGAAGGGAAGAGACCCAGTACTTC. Supplemented by reference TRBV2 and TRBJ2-5, the full variable domain reads EPEVTQTPSHQVTQMGQEVILRCVPISNHLYFYWYRQILGQKVEFLVSFYNNEISEKSEIFDDQFSVERPDGSNFTLKIRSTKLEDSAMYFCASLQGREETQYFGPGTRLLVL.

This clonotype has just a few counts. The chain couples TRBV7-2 to TRBJ2-3; D not certain. Deletions cut 0 bases from V and 7 bases from J, with 8 bases between. CDR3 length equals 13 residues. Per germline, CDR1 SGHTA and CDR2 FQGNSA. The CDR3 loop reads CASSLAAENTQYF. Here the CDR3 DNA reads TGTGCCAGCAGCTTAGCCGCGGAGAATACGCAGTATTTT.

This clonotype was observed a few times. The chain links TRBV6-1 to TRBJ1-1; no firm D call. V gave up 4 bases and J gave up 8 bases, with 8 bases separating them. The CDR3 runs 11 residues. CDR1 and CDR2 (germline): MNHNS, SASEGT. This chain's CDR3 is CASSANLEAFF. The CDR3 nucleotides read TGTGCCAGCAGTGCTAACCTCGAAGCTTTCTTT.

This clonotype was detected only a few times. The gene calls are TRBV20-1 and TRBJ2-3, with 7 bases identical to TRBD2. This CDR3 has 11 amino acids. V lost 3 bases and J lost 6; bases outside the gene matches: 0. From germline, CDR1 is DFQATT and CDR2 SNEGSKA (reference sequence). The CDR3 region has the DNA TGCAGTGCTAGCGGGGGGGATACGCAGTATTTT. Translating it yields CSASGGDTQYF.

This rearrangement joins TRBV7-2 to TRBJ2-5, with no clear D. Germline V CDR1 and CDR2: SGHTA, FQGNSA. This CDR3 is built from 14 residues. V shed 2 bases and J shed 1 base, with 8 bases lying between them. CDR3 sequence: CASSLSVVQETQYF. CDR3 coding DNA: TGTGCCAGCAGCTTAAGCGTGGTCCAAGAGACCCAGTACTTC.

The chain has TRBV11-3 and TRBJ2-1, with 7 bases that match TRBD1. The V gene end was trimmed by 1 base and the J gene end by 7 bases; junction bases not matched to a gene: 4. The germline V gene encodes CDR1 SGHNT and CDR2 YENEEA. CDR3 size: 14 residues. In DNA, the CDR3 is TGTGCCAGCAGCTTAGTGAAGGGGGCGAATGAGCAGTTCTTC. Protein sequence: CASSLVKGANEQFF. Based on the CDR3 plus reference TRBV11-3 and TRBJ2-1, the full variable domain is EAGVVQSPRYKIIEKKQPVAFWCNPISGHNTLYWYLQNLGQGPELLIRYENEEAVDDSQLPKDRFSAERLKGVDSTLKIQPAELGDSAVYLCASSLVKGANEQFFGPGTRLTVL.

The chain couples TRBV4-3 to TRBJ1-3; D remains ambiguous. Germline V gives CDR1 LGHNA, CDR2 YSLEER. With 0 bases removed from V and 5 bases from J, the gap between germline ends came to 11 bases. This CDR3 spans 15 amino acids. The CDR3 protein is CASSQDRATRNTIYF. CDR3 nucleotide sequence: TGCGCCAGCAGCCAAGATAGGGCGACTCGAAACACCATATATTTT.

V usage is TRBV5-5 and J usage is TRBJ1-2, with TRBD1 matching over 10 bases. The CDR3 length is 16 residues. Germline V gene lookup returns CDR1 SGHKS and CDR2 YYEKEE (reference sequence). With V trimmed by 4 bases and J by 5 bases, 11 bases remained unmatched. Here the CDR3 reads CASSPWDRGSIYGYTF. The CDR3 bases are TGTGCCAGCAGCCCGTGGGACAGGGGTTCAATATATGGCTACACCTTC. The full variable domain, in which reference TRBV5-5 and TRBJ1-2 provide the parts outside the CDR3, is DAGVTQSPTHLIKTRGQQVTLRCSPISGHKSVSWYQQVLGQGPQFIFQYYEKEERGRGNFPDRFSARQFPNYSSELNVNALLLGDSALYLCASSPWDRGSIYGYTFGSGTRLTVV.

This clonotype was picked up a small number of times. The chain couples TRBV7-2 to TRBJ1-5; 7 nucleotides align to TRBD1. V shed 9 bases, J shed 2 bases, and the junction held 4 bases outside the gene matches. The CDR3 has 13 amino acids. The germline CDR1 and CDR2 sequences are SGHTA and FQGNSA. The CDR3 loop is CARPGGGNQPQHF. The CDR3, as DNA: TGTGCCAGGCCAGGGGGGGGCAATCAGCCCCAGCATTTT.

This clonotype turned up a few times. The J gene is TRBJ2-7, the V gene TRBV5-1; the D is unclear. Per the germline V gene, CDR1 is SGHRS and CDR2 is YFSETQ. The CDR3 contains 21 residues. Trimming removed 4 bases at V and 0 bases at J, with 32 bases between. The CDR3, as DNA: TGCGCCAGCAGCGGGGATCTCCTATCGGGTTTGTATCGTCGCTTCTCCTACGAGCAGTACTTC. Translated: CASSGDLLSGLYRRFSYEQYF.

The chain links TRBV7-9 to TRBJ2-5, with D unclear. The last part of the DNA fits TRBJ2-7 better; the J call may be wrong. This CDR3 is built from 13 residues. The germline V gene has CDR1 SEHNR and CDR2 FQNEAQ (reference sequence). For the CDR3, the DNA is TGTGCCAGCGAGGAGATTCCAGCCTACGAGCAGTACTTC. This codes for CASEEIPAYEQYF.

The chain recombines TRBV7-2 with TRBJ2-1; D is possibly TRBD2 (6 bases). The CDR3 spans 14 residues. Deletions cut 1 base from V and 6 bases from J, with 10 bases between. From germline, CDR1 is SGHTA and CDR2 FQGNSA. The CDR3 spells CASSLGDFLNEQFF. CDR3 in DNA: TGTGCCAGCAGCTTAGGGGACTTCCTCAATGAGCAGTTCTTC.

The gene calls are TRBV7-2 and TRBJ1-1; TRBD1 agrees at 7 bases. The CDR3 runs to 14 residues. After removal of 4 bases from V and 4 bases from J, the junction contained 6 bases not matched to a gene. Germline CDR1 is SGHTA and CDR2 is FQGNSA. The CDR3 nucleotides are TGTGCCAGCAGCTCCCGACAGGGACCCACTGAAGCTTTCTTT. Protein product: CASSSRQGPTEAFF.

The V call is TRBV29-1, the J call TRBJ2-5; 9 nucleotides line up with TRBD2. The CDR3 runs 15 residues. V shed 6 bases and J 11 bases; nucleotides not matched to a gene: 19. The germline CDR1 and CDR2 sequences are SQVTM and ANQGSEA. The DNA of the CDR3 is TGCAGCGTCGGATATGTAGCGGGGGTTAGGTATGAGCAGTACTTC. Translation: CSVGYVAGVRYEQYF.

This clonotype occurred a few times. Mismatch with germline at one junction end may stem from a read error. This chain joins TRBV5-1 and TRBJ2-1; no clear D gene. The CDR3 totals 14 residues. Germline CDR1 SGHRS, CDR2 YFSETQ. This CDR3 reads CASSLHSSYSEQFF. Here the CDR3 DNA reads TGCGCCAGCAGCCTCCACAGCTCCTACAGTGAGCAGTTCTTC.

This clonotype was found a few times. J is TRBJ2-7 and V is TRBV27; D call uncertain. This CDR3 has 14 amino acids. Trimming removed 6 bases at V and 3 bases at J, with 15 bases between. Germline lookup yields CDR1 MNHEY and CDR2 SMNVEV (reference sequence). CDR3 loop: CASSDNPVYYEQYF. The CDR3 coding sequence is TGTGCCAGCAGCGACAACCCCGTTTACTACGAGCAGTACTTC.

This clonotype was detected only a few times. The chain couples TRBV19 to TRBJ2-7; TRBD1 is a possible D gene (5 bases). V was pared by 6 bases and J by 5 bases, with 14 bases between. CDR1 and CDR2 from the germline V gene are LNHDA and SQIVND (reference sequence). The CDR3 totals 13 residues. DNA of the CDR3: TGTGCCAGTAGCGCAGACAGTGTGGACGAGCAGTACTTC. It specifies CASSADSVDEQYF.